Described below is a single TCR beta chain sequence and its context. The data stem from a study of glioma-infiltrating T cells after dendritic cell vaccination. For the study at large: The vaccine used monocyte-derived dendritic cells pulsed overnight with autologous tumor lysate.

Amplification used 60 V beta primers and 13 J beta primers. TCRdb's copy holds only in-frame clones and misses some; the assay was immunoSEQ multiplex PCR. The sample consists of about 87,000 clones, 80% to 85% of them appearing once. Germline CDR1 SGHTA, CDR2 FQGNSA. This CDR3 has 16 residues. Trimming removed 2 bases from V and 1 base from J, with 12 bases in between. Stated time point: after dendritic cell vaccination, including at tumor progression/relapse. The chain carries TRBV7-2 and TRBJ2-1; D is possibly TRBD1 (6 bases). This material consisted of blood, taken after dendritic cell vaccination. The origin of this receptor is a human donor with glioblastoma. CDR3 DNA sequence: TGTGCCAGCAGCTTATCAGGGGCGCTATCCTACAATGAGCAGTTCTTC. This sequence encodes CASSLSGALSYNEQFF.